One TCR beta chain is described in this entry. The V gene's germline CDR1 is MNHEY and CDR2 SVGAGI. The germline V and J ends were trimmed by 6 bases and 2 bases, with 13 bases remaining between them. The CDR3 sequence is 14 residues long. The sample comes from a study of blood T cell repertoires in COVID-19. In the study overall: There were acute and convalescent COVID-19 samples, and they came from the United States, Italy and Spain.

Original handling: Amplification of reference gene primers was used by the study to estimate nucleated cell counts. The method was immunoSEQ multiplex PCR; TCRdb's version includes in-frame clones alone and lacks a portion of them. V and J calls and clone size are those listed in that table; D and trimming were worked out from the DNA. The sample records 40,000 to 55,000 clones, 88% being singletons. This TCR came from a man between 50 and 59 years old with active COVID-19. This sequence joins TRBV6-5 and TRBJ2-5; D might be TRBD2 (6 bases). The material sequenced was peripheral blood. Written as DNA, the CDR3 is TGTGCCAGCAGACGAAGACTAGTGCAAGAGACCCAGTACTTC. Its translation: CASRRRLVQETQYF.